The rows below give T cell receptor beta chains drawn from one sample of a study of post-analysis software for immune sequencing data. TCRdb independently ran MiXCR on the PCR reads; one entry per CDR3 protein. The sample has around 710,000 distinct CDR3 sequences, 35% to 55% seen once. The sample was blood. The source is a girl under 18 with multiple sclerosis. The CDR3 runs from the conserved cysteine through the conserved F or W. Each record gives: J gene, V gene, clone size, D gene, CDR3 DNA, CDR3 protein. The D gene is left open where the match is weak. A clone size is listed for some rows: how often the clone was seen (once, few, many), or a class if it is expanded.

j_gene: TRBJ1-2
v_gene: TRBV6-2/TRBV6-3
abundance: -
d_gene: TRBD1
CDR3nt: TGTGCCAGCAGACGAGGGGGCCGCCGGGCCCATGGCTACACCTTC
CDR3aa: CASRRGGRRAHGYTF

j_gene: TRBJ2-1
v_gene: TRBV29-1
abundance: few
d_gene: TRBD2
CDR3nt: TGCAGCGTTGACGACATCGGACTAGCGGGAGACAATGAGCAGTTCTTC
CDR3aa: CSVDDIGLAGDNEQFF

j_gene: TRBJ2-1
v_gene: TRBV24-1
abundance: few
d_gene: -
CDR3nt: TGTGCCACCAGTGATTTGCTTAGCCGCTGGGTGTGCTACAATGAGCAGTTCTTC
CDR3aa: CATSDLLSRWVCYNEQFF

j_gene: TRBJ1-1
v_gene: TRBV12-3/TRBV12-4
abundance: -
d_gene: -
CDR3nt: TGTGCCAGCAGTTCCAGGGCTATGAACACTGAAGCTTTCTTT
CDR3aa: CASSSRAMNTEAFF

j_gene: TRBJ2-7
v_gene: TRBV20-1
abundance: -
d_gene: -
CDR3nt: TGCAGTGGCGCACTAGCTGGAGCCCAGGGGCAGTACTTC
CDR3aa: CSGALAGAQGQYF

j_gene: TRBJ2-5
v_gene: TRBV2
abundance: -
d_gene: -
CDR3nt: TGTGCCAGCAGTCCGCCGGGACTCAGAAGGGAGACCCAGTACTTC
CDR3aa: CASSPPGLRRETQYF

j_gene: TRBJ2-7
v_gene: TRBV20-1
abundance: -
d_gene: TRBD1
CDR3nt: TGCAGTGCTAGGCCCGGGACAGCAGTCTGGGAGCAGTACTTC
CDR3aa: CSARPGTAVWEQYF

j_gene: TRBJ1-4
v_gene: TRBV3-1
abundance: -
d_gene: -
CDR3nt: TGTGCCAGCAGCCAAGGTTCTGAAGAAAAACTGTTTTTT
CDR3aa: CASSQGSEEKLFF

j_gene: TRBJ1-4
v_gene: TRBV24-1
abundance: -
d_gene: TRBD1
CDR3nt: TGTGCCACCAGTGACCCCGGACAGGGCGCTAATGAAAAACTGTTTTTT
CDR3aa: CATSDPGQGANEKLFF

j_gene: TRBJ2-3
v_gene: TRBV10-3
abundance: few
d_gene: -
CDR3nt: TGTGCCATCAGGAAGCAGGATACGCAGTATTTT
CDR3aa: CAIRKQDTQYF

j_gene: TRBJ1-2
v_gene: TRBV6-1
abundance: few
d_gene: TRBD1
CDR3nt: TGTGCCAGCATCCGGGACAGGGGGCGCGGCTATGGCTACACCTTC
CDR3aa: CASIRDRGRGYGYTF

j_gene: TRBJ2-3
v_gene: TRBV4-3
abundance: -
d_gene: -
CDR3nt: TGCGCCAGCAGCCAAGATGGGACTCGCGGAAGCACAGATACGCAGTATTTT
CDR3aa: CASSQDGTRGSTDTQYF

j_gene: TRBJ2-1
v_gene: TRBV6-2/TRBV6-3
abundance: once
d_gene: -
CDR3nt: TGTGCCAGCAGTAACCGGGACGGGAGCTCCTACAATGAGCAGTTCTTC
CDR3aa: CASSNRDGSSYNEQFF

j_gene: TRBJ2-4
v_gene: TRBV15
abundance: -
d_gene: TRBD1
CDR3nt: TGTGCCACCAGCAGAGATTTGGGACAGGGGAACGAACAGTACTTC
CDR3aa: CATSRDLGQGNEQYF

j_gene: TRBJ2-1
v_gene: TRBV7-2
abundance: -
d_gene: -
CDR3nt: TGTGCCAGCAGCTTATCGTTTGGCTCCTACAATGAGCAGTTCTTC
CDR3aa: CASSLSFGSYNEQFF

j_gene: TRBJ2-5
v_gene: TRBV25-1
abundance: -
d_gene: -
CDR3nt: TGTGCCAGCAGTGATACGGGGTCAGAGACCCAGTACTTC
CDR3aa: CASSDTGSETQYF

j_gene: TRBJ2-3
v_gene: TRBV10-2
abundance: -
d_gene: TRBD2
CDR3nt: TGCGCCAGCAGACGAACTAGCGGGAGAGATACGCAGTATTTT
CDR3aa: CASRRTSGRDTQYF

j_gene: TRBJ2-1
v_gene: TRBV7-3
abundance: -
d_gene: -
CDR3nt: TGTGCCAGCAGCTTGGGGTTTCTCAATGAGCAGTTCTTC
CDR3aa: CASSLGFLNEQFF

j_gene: TRBJ2-3
v_gene: TRBV29-1
abundance: few
d_gene: -
CDR3nt: TGCAGCGTTGATCTGAGGGCTACAGACACGCAGTATTTT
CDR3aa: CSVDLRATDTQYF

j_gene: TRBJ2-7
v_gene: TRBV6-1
abundance: -
d_gene: -
CDR3nt: TGTGCCAGCAGTGTTGCTGTGGGGGTATCCTACGAGCAGTACTTC
CDR3aa: CASSVAVGVSYEQYF

j_gene: TRBJ2-5
v_gene: TRBV29-1
abundance: few
d_gene: -
CDR3nt: TGCAGCGTTGAAGAATACAGGGAGCGCGCGACCCAGTACTTC
CDR3aa: CSVEEYRERATQYF

j_gene: TRBJ2-1
v_gene: TRBV24-1
abundance: -
d_gene: TRBD2
CDR3nt: TGTGCCACCAGTGACCCCCGGGGGGATCCCTACAATGAGCAGTTCTTC
CDR3aa: CATSDPRGDPYNEQFF

j_gene: TRBJ2-1
v_gene: TRBV6-5
abundance: -
d_gene: TRBD1
CDR3nt: TGTGCCAGCAGTTACTCGGCGGCTGGACAGGGTACCTACAATGAGCAGTTCTTC
CDR3aa: CASSYSAAGQGTYNEQFF

j_gene: TRBJ1-5
v_gene: TRBV2
abundance: -
d_gene: -
CDR3nt: TGTGCCAGCAGTGGGAGCAGGGCTAATAGCAATCAGCCCCAGCATTTT
CDR3aa: CASSGSRANSNQPQHF

j_gene: TRBJ2-7
v_gene: TRBV6-1
abundance: few
d_gene: TRBD2
CDR3nt: TGTGCCAGCAGGCGCACTAGCGGGAGGGCCGTGTCCTACGAGCAGTACTTC
CDR3aa: CASRRTSGRAVSYEQYF

j_gene: TRBJ1-2
v_gene: TRBV25-1
abundance: -
d_gene: -
CDR3nt: TGTGCCAGCAGGAGGGCCCTGGACACCTCTGGCTACACCTTC
CDR3aa: CASRRALDTSGYTF

j_gene: TRBJ1-2
v_gene: TRBV12-3/TRBV12-4
abundance: few
d_gene: -
CDR3nt: TGTGCCAGCACCCCGGGGACGTCGCATACTGGCTACACCTTC
CDR3aa: CASTPGTSHTGYTF